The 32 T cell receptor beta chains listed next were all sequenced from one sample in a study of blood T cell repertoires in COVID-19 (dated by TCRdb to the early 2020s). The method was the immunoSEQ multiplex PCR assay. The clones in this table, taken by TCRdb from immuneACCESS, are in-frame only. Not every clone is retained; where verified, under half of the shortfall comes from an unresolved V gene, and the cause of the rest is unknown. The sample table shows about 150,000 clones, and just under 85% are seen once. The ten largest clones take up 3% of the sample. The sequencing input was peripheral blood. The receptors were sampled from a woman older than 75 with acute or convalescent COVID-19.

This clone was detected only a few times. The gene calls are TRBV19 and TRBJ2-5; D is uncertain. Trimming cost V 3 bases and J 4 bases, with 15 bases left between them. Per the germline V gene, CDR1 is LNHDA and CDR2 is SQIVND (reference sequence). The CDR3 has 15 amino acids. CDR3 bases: TGTGCCAGTAGTATGGGTCAGGCTGACGGAGAGACCCAGTACTTC. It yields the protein CASSMGQADGETQYF.

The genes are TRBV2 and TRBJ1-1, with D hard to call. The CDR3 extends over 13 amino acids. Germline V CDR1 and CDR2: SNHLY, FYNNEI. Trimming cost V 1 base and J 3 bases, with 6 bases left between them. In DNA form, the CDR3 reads TGTGCCAGCAGTGAAGTTGAGGACACTGAAGCTTTCTTT. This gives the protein CASSEVEDTEAFF.

CDR3 sequence: CASSLPRTDQNEKLFF. The CDR3, as DNA: TGTGCCAGCAGCCTTCCTAGGACAGATCAGAATGAAAAACTGTTTTTT. The rearrangement links TRBV3-1 (or the pseudogene TRBV3-2) to TRBJ1-4, with D possibly matching TRBD1 (6 bases). The length of the CDR3 is 16 residues. Looked up from germline, CDR1 is LGHDT and CDR2 is YNNKEL (reference sequence). V lost 4 bases and J 5 bases, leaving 17 bases between the germline ends.

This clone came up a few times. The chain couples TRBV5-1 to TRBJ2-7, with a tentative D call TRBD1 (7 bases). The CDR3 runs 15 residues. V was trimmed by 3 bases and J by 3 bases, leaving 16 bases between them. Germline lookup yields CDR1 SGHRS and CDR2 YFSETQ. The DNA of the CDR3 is TGCGCCAGCAGCTGGGATGGGCAGGGGGGCTACGAGCAGTACTTC. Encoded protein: CASSWDGQGGYEQYF.

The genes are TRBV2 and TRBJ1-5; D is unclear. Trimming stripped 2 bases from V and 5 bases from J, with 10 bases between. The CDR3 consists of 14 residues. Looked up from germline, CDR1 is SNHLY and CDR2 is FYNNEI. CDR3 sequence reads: CASSESWAHQPQHF. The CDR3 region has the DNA TGTGCCAGCAGTGAAAGTTGGGCCCATCAGCCCCAGCATTTT.

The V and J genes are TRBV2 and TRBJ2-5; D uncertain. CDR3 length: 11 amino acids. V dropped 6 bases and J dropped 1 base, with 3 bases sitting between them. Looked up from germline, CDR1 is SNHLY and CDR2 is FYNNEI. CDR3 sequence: CASRAQETQYF. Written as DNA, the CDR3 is TGTGCCAGCAGGGCCCAAGAGACCCAGTACTTC.

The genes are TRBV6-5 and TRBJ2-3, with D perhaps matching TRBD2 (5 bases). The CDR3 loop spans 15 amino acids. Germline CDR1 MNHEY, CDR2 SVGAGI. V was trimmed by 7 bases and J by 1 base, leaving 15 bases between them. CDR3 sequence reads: CASIGLLAGTDTQYF. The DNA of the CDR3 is TGTGCCAGCATTGGACTTTTGGCGGGCACAGATACGCAGTATTTT.

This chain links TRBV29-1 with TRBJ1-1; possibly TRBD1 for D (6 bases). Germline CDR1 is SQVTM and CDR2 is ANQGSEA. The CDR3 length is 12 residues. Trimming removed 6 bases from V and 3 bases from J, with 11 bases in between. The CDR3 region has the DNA TGCAGCGTGGATGACAGGTACACTGAAGCTTTCTTT. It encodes CSVDDRYTEAFF.

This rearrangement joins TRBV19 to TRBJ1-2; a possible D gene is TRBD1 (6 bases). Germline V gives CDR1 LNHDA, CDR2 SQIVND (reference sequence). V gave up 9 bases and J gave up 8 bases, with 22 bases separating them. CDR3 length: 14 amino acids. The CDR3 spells CASGLLSAQGGYTF. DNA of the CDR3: TGTGCCAGCGGGCTGTTGAGCGCCCAGGGGGGCTACACCTTC.

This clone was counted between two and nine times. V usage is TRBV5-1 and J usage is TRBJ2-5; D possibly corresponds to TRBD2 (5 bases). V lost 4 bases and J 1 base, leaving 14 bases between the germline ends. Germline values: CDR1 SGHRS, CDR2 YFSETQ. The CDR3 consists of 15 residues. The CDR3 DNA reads TGCGCCAGCAGCCGGGATTTGGGCAGCCAAGAGACCCAGTACTTC. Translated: CASSRDLGSQETQYF.

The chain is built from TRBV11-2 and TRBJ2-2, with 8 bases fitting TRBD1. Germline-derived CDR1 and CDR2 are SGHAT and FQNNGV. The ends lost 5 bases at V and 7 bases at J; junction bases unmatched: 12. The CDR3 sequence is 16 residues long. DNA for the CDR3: TGTGCCAGCAGCGCAGGACAGGGTGGTCCGGTCGGGGAGCTGTTTTTT. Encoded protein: CASSAGQGGPVGELFF.

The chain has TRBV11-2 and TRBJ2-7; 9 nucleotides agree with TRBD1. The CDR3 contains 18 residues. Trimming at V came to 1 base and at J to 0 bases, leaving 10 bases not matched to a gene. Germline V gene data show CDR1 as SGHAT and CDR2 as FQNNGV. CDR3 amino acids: CASSLGNHRGLSSYEQYF. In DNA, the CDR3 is TGTGCCAGCAGCTTAGGGAATCACAGGGGGCTTAGCTCCTACGAGCAGTACTTC.

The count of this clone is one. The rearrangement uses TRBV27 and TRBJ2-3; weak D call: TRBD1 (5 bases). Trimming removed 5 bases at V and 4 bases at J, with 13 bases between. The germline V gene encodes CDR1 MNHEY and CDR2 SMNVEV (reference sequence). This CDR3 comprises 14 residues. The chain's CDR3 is CASSPGAGPDTQYF. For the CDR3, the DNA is TGTGCCAGCAGTCCTGGGGCCGGACCAGATACGCAGTATTTT.

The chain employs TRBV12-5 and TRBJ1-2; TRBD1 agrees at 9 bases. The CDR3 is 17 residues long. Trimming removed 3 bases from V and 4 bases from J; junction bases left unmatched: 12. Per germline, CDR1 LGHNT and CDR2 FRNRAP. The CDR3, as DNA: TGTGCTAGTGGTTTCCCGGGACAGGGCATTCTCGGCTATGGCTACACCTTC. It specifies CASGFPGQGILGYGYTF.

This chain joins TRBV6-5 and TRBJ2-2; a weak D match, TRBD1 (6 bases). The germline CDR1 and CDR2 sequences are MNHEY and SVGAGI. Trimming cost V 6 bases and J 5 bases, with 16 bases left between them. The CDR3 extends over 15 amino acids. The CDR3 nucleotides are TGTGCCAGCAGCCCCGGACAGCTAGGGACCGGGGAGCTGTTTTTT. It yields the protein CASSPGQLGTGELFF.

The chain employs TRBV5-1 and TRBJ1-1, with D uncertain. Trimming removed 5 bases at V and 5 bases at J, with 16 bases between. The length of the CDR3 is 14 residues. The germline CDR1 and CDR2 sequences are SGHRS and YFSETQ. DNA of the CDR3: TGCGCCAGCAGGCGAGACCCACCCAGGACTGAAGCTTTCTTT. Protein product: CASRRDPPRTEAFF.

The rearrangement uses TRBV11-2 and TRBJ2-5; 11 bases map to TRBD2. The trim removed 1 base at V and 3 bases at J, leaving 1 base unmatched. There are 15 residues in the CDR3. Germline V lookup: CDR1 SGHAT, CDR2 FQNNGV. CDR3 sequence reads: CASSLGGLAEETQYF. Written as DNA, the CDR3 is TGTGCCAGCAGCTTAGGGGGACTAGCGGAAGAGACCCAGTACTTC.

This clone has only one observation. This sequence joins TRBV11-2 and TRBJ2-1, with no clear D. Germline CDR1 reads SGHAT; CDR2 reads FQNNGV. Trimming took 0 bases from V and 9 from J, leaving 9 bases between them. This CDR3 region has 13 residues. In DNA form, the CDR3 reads TGTGCCAGCAGCTTAGATTTGGTTAGTGAGCAGTTCTTC. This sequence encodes CASSLDLVSEQFF.

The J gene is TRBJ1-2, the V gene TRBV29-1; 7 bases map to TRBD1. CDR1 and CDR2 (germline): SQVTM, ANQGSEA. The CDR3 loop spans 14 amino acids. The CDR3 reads CSIPKWDSSGGYTF. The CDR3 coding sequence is TGCAGTATCCCAAAATGGGACAGCTCAGGAGGCTACACCTTC.

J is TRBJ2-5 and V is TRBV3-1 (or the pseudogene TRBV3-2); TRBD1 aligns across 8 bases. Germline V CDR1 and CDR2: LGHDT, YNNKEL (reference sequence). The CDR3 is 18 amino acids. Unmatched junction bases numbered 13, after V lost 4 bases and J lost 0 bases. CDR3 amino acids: CASSRGTGPRGYQETQYF. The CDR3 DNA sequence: TGTGCCAGCAGCCGAGGGACAGGCCCTCGGGGGTACCAAGAGACCCAGTACTTC.

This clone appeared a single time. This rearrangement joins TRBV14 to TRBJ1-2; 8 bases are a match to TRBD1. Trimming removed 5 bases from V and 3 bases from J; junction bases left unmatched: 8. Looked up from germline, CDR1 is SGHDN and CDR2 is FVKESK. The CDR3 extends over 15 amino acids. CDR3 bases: TGTGCCAGCAGCGAGGAAGGGACAGGCGACTATGGCTACACCTTC. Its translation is CASSEEGTGDYGYTF.

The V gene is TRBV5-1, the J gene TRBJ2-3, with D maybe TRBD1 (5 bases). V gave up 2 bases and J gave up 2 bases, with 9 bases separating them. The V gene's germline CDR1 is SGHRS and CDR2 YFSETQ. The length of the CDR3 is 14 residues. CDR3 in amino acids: CASSFGQFTDTQYF. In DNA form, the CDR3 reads TGCGCCAGCAGCTTTGGACAATTCACAGATACGCAGTATTTT. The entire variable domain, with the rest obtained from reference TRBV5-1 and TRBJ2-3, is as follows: KAGVTQTPRYLIKTRGQQVTLSCSPISGHRSVSWYQQTPGQGLQFLFEYFSETQRNKGNFPGRFSGRQFSNSRSEMNVSTLELGDSALYLCASSFGQFTDTQYFGPGTRLTVL.

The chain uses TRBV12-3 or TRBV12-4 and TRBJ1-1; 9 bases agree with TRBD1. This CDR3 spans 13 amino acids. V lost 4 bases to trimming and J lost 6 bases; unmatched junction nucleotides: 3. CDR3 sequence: CASSSGQGSEAFF. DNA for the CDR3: TGTGCCAGCAGTTCCGGACAGGGGTCTGAAGCTTTCTTT.

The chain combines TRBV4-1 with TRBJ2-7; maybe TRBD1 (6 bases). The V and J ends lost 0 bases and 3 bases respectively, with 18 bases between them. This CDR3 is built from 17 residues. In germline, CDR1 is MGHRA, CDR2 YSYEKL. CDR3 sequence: CASSQEGSGTRNYEQYF. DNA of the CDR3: TGCGCCAGCAGCCAAGAGGGGTCCGGGACACGGAACTACGAGCAGTACTTC.

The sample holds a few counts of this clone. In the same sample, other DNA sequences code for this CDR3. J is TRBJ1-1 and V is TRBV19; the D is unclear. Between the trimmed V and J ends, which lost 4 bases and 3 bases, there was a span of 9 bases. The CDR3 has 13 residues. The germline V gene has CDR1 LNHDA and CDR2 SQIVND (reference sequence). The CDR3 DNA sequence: TGTGCCAGTAGTAGGGAGGGAGACACTGAAGCTTTCTTT. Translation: CASSREGDTEAFF.

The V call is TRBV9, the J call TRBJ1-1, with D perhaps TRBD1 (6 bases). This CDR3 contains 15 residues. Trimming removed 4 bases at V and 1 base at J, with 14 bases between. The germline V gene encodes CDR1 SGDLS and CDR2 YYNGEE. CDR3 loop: CASSSQGFGNTEAFF. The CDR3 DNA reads TGTGCCAGCAGCTCACAGGGATTTGGGAACACTGAAGCTTTCTTT.

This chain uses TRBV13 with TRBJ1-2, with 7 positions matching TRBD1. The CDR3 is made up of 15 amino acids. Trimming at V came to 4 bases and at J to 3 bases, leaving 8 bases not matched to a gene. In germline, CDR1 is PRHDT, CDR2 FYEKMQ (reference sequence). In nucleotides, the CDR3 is TGTGCCAGCAGCTGGACCGGGACAGAGTACTATGGCTACACCTTC. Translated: CASSWTGTEYYGYTF.

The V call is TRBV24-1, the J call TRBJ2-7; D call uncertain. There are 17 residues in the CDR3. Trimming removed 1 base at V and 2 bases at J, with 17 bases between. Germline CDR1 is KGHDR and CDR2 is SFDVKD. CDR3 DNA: TGTGCCACCAGTGATTTCCGTCCGCAGGCAACGACCTACGAGCAGTACTTC. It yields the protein CATSDFRPQATTYEQYF.

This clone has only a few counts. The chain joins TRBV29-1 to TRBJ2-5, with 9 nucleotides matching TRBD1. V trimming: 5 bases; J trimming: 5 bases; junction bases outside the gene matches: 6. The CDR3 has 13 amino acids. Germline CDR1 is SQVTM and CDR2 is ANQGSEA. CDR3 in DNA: TGCAGCGTTATGGGACAGGGTGGGGAGACCCAGTACTTC. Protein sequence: CSVMGQGGETQYF.

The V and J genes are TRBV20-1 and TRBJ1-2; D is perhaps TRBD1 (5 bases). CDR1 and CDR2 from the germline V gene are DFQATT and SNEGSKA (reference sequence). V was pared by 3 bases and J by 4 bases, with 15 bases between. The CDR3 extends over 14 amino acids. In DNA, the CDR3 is TGCAGTGCTAGTAACGGGGCCGGGGGCTATGGCTACACCTTC. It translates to CSASNGAGGYGYTF.

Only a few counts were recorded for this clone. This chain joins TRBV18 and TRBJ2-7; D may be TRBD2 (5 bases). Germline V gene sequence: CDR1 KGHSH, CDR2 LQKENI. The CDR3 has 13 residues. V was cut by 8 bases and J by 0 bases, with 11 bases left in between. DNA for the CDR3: TGTGCCAGCAAGGACGGGATCTCCTACGAGCAGTACTTC. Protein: CASKDGISYEQYF.

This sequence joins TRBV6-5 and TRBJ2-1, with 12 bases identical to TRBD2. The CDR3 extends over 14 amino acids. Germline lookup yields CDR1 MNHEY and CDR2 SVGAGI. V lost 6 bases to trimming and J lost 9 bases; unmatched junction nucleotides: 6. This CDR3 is CASRATSGGTEQFF. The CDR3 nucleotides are TGTGCCAGCAGAGCAACTAGCGGGGGGACTGAGCAGTTCTTC.